Following are 27 T cell receptor beta chains from one sample sequenced in a study of CD8+ T cells in alopecia areata. Pooled cells of cutaneous lymph node origin were sorted on CD4, CD8alpha, NKG2D, NKG2ACE and other markers. Extraction of RNA preceded its reverse transcription into cDNA, which served as the sequencing template. The repertoire was sequenced with immunoSEQ multiplex PCR; TCRdb's copy has only in-frame clones and lacks some. The counts give 270,000 or so clones, none of them seen only once; more than 1% is held by the top ten. The specimen sequenced was CD4+ T cells sorted from a lymph node. These TCRs come from a C3H/HeJ mouse with alopecia areata. The strain bears MHC haplotype H2-k.

Points on this clone: Mouse gene names and germline throughout. From the germline J gene comes the end of the CDR3, since the read stops 4 residues before it. The chain couples TRBV19 to TRBJ2-3; TRBD1 matches at 9 bases. CDR3 length: 14 amino acids. CDR1 is FNHDT and CDR2 is SITEND in the germline V gene (reference sequence). The sequenced CDR3 bases are TGTGCCAGCAGTATGGGACAGGGAAGAGAA. Residues: CASSMGQGRE. The entire CDR3 is CASSMGQGRETLYF.

For this clone: Any gene name here is a mouse gene name. The read halts 4 residues ahead of the CDR3 end, with the missing end drawn from the germline J gene. V usage is TRBV19 and J usage is TRBJ2-3; the match to TRBD1 covers 8 bases. The CDR3 has 16 residues. Trimming cost V 4 bases and J 0 bases; bases outside gene matches: 7. Germline CDR1 FNHDT, CDR2 SITEND (reference sequence). CDR3 DNA, as far as it was read: TGTGCCAGCAGTCCGCCCCGGACAGGGAGTGCAGAA. Translation: CASSPPRTGSAE. The full CDR3 protein reads CASSPPRTGSAETLYF.

In its sample, this clone was seen a few times. The gene symbols are mouse symbols. With the read ending 3 residues before the CDR3 end, the germline J gene is used to fill in that end. The same CDR3 arises from other DNA sequences in this sample as well. V is TRBV19 and J is TRBJ1-6; 7 bases line up with TRBD1. TRBJ1-6 is reported as an ORF; its role is uncertain. Germline V CDR1 and CDR2: FNHDT, SITEND (reference sequence). V shed 1 base and J 7 bases; nucleotides not matched to a gene: 5. This CDR3 has 15 amino acids. The CDR3 loop is CASSIRDRGNSPLYF. The part of the CDR3 DNA that was read is TGTGCCAGCAGTATACGGGACAGAGGGAATTCGCCC.

This clone was found a few times. Genes here carry mouse names. The read ends 4 residues early relative to the CDR3; the germline J gene fills the gap. This chain links TRBV31 with TRBJ2-7; 9 positions match TRBD2. The CDR3 has 15 amino acids. J was trimmed by 2 bases and V by 0 bases; bases with no gene match: 5. Germline CDR1 reads GKSSPN; CDR2 reads SITVG. The CDR3 bases that were read are TGTGCCTGGAGTCTGGGGTGGGGGGGCGCCTAT. Translation: CAWSLGWGGAY. The entire CDR3 reads CAWSLGWGGAYEQYF.

As regards this clone: Gene names are the mouse ones. The observed sequence ends 4 residues before the CDR3 terminus, with the missing tail filled in from the germline J gene. This chain links TRBV19 with TRBJ1-2; maybe TRBD1 (6 bases). Trimming pared 3 bases from V and 4 bases from J, leaving 7 bases between. Germline V gene sequence: CDR1 FNHDT, CDR2 SITEND (reference sequence). The CDR3 totals 12 residues. CDR3 region: CASSNRASDYTF. CDR3 DNA, as far as it was read: TGTGCCAGCAGTAACAGGGCCTCC.

In this sample, this clone turned up a few times. Since a much larger clone is just one base distant, this may be a read error. Mouse germline and gene names are used. The read ends 4 residues before the CDR3 terminus; that terminus is restored from the germline J gene. This specimen includes other DNA sequences encoding the same CDR3. The rearrangement links TRBV5 to TRBJ2-1; 8 nucleotides line up with TRBD2. The CDR3 spans 15 residues. Per germline, CDR1 LGHNA and CDR2 YNLKQL (reference sequence). With 0 bases clipped from V and 4 bases from J, the junction kept 2 bases outside the gene matches. This CDR3 reads CASSQDWGVYAEQFF. The DNA read from the CDR3 is TGTGCCAGCAGCCAAGACTGGGGGGTTTATGCT.

This clone was observed a handful of times. Mouse gene names apply. The CDR3 end falls 4 residues outside the read, so it is completed with the germline J gene. The J gene is TRBJ2-1, the V gene TRBV19; tentatively, D is TRBD1 (6 bases). Between the trimmed V and J ends, which lost 10 bases and 4 bases, there was a span of 12 bases. The CDR3 sequence is 12 residues long. Germline loops: CDR1 FNHDT, CDR2 SITEND (reference sequence). The CDR3 DNA, read in part, is TGTGCCTCCTCAGGGGAATATGCT. This translates into CASSGEYA. The CDR3 reads in full as CASSGEYAEQFF.

This clone was detected a few times. The gene names here belong to mouse. The read ends 4 residues early relative to the CDR3; the germline J gene fills the gap. The same CDR3 can be traced to other DNA sequences in this sample. The J gene is TRBJ1-1, the V gene TRBV13-1, with TRBD1 identical over 7 bases. The germline V gene has CDR1 NSHNY and CDR2 SYGAGN. The CDR3 has 14 residues. V shed 0 bases, J shed 3 bases, and the junction held 2 bases outside the gene matches. The part of the CDR3 DNA that was read is TGTGCCAGCAGTGATGCCAGGGGGGACACA. It encodes CASSDARGDT. The full CDR3 is CASSDARGDTEVFF.

A note on this clone: The gene names given are mouse names. The DNA ends 4 residues before the CDR3 does, and the rest of the CDR3 is filled in from the germline J gene. The identical CDR3 is also encoded by other nucleotide sequences in the sample. The chain uses TRBV17 and TRBJ2-4, with D unresolved. The germline CDR1 and CDR2 sequences are MNHDT and YYDKIL. This CDR3 has 12 amino acids. CDR3 bases read: TGTGCTAGCAGTAGAGACAAAAAC. Residues: CASSRDKN. The complete CDR3 sequence is CASSRDKNTLYF.

This clone was counted only a few times. Gene names follow the mouse nomenclature. Coverage ceases 4 residues before the CDR3 finishes, and the germline J gene fills in the end. The V call is TRBV13-1, the J call TRBJ2-7, with 12 bases aligning to TRBD2. The germline V gene encodes CDR1 NSHNY and CDR2 SYGAGN. The CDR3 runs to 16 residues. The CDR3: CASSEPRTGGGDEQYF. The covered CDR3 bases are TGTGCCAGCAGTGAGCCTCGGACTGGGGGGGGAGAT.

This clone was counted a few times. The gene names here belong to mouse. The read ends 4 residues early relative to the CDR3; the germline J gene fills the gap. This sequence joins TRBV1 and TRBJ2-2; D is perhaps TRBD2 (7 bases). In germline, CDR1 is NSQYPW, CDR2 LRSPGD (reference sequence). This CDR3 region has 16 residues. V shed 0 bases and J shed 4 bases, with 12 bases lying between them. The chain's CDR3 is CTCSADLGAPTGQLYF. The sequenced part of the CDR3 DNA is TGCACCTGCAGTGCAGATCTGGGGGCGCCCACCGGG.

A few counts support this clone. Gene names refer to mouse genes. Sequencing ends 3 residues short of the CDR3 end; the germline J gene provides the rest. The chain has TRBV1 and TRBJ1-6; D remains unclear. TRBJ1-6 is treated as an ORF (open reading frame) with a function not yet certain. Germline CDR1 reads NSQYPW; CDR2 reads LRSPGD (reference sequence). This CDR3 contains 16 residues. The germline V and J ends were trimmed by 1 base and 9 bases, with 16 bases remaining between them. Partial CDR3 DNA: TGCACCTGCAGTGCAGGGGGAGAGGATAGATTTTCGCCC. This encodes CTCSAGGEDRFSP. The entire CDR3 protein reads CTCSAGGEDRFSPLYF.

With respect to this clone: Gene labels here are mouse ones. The read is 4 residues too short to cover the CDR3 end, so that end is filled in from the germline J gene. Other DNA sequences in this sample translate to the same CDR3. This rearrangement joins TRBV19 to TRBJ2-1; TRBD2 matches at 10 bases. Germline V gene sequence: CDR1 FNHDT, CDR2 SITEND (reference sequence). Germline trimming cut 5 bases from V and 1 base from J; bases unmatched to any gene: 3. This CDR3 spans 15 amino acids. The chain's CDR3 is CASSTTGGNYAEQFF. CDR3 DNA (partial): TGTGCCAGCAGCACGACTGGGGGGAACTATGCT.

This clone was observed many times. Germline and genes here are mouse. The observed sequence ends 4 residues before the CDR3 terminus, with the missing tail filled in from the germline J gene. This sample also contains other DNA sequences that code for the same CDR3. The rearrangement joins TRBV13-1 to TRBJ1-2, with D hard to call. This CDR3 spans 13 amino acids. The germline gives CDR1 NSHNY, CDR2 SYGAGN. The V gene lost 3 bases and the J gene lost 0 bases, with 6 bases spanning the gap. The sequenced part of the CDR3 DNA is TGTGCCAGCAGTGCACAATCAAACTCC. Encoded protein: CASSAQSNS. Given in full, the CDR3 is CASSAQSNSDYTF.

This clone was counted ten times or more. The genes and germline here are from mouse. The read comes to an end 4 residues before the CDR3 does, leaving the germline J gene to fill in the end. The sample holds other DNA sequences that translate to the same CDR3. The rearrangement uses TRBV13-1 and TRBJ1-2; TRBD1 is a possible D gene (6 bases). Germline V gene data show CDR1 as NSHNY and CDR2 as SYGAGN. With 3 bases removed from V and 2 bases from J, the gap between germline ends came to 8 bases. The CDR3 length is 13 residues. Partial CDR3 DNA: TGTGCCAGCAGTGCCCAGGGGAACTCC. Translated, it gives CASSAQGNS. The CDR3 reads in full as CASSAQGNSDYTF.

This clone was observed a handful of times. Gene names and germline refer to mouse. The read ends 4 residues early relative to the CDR3; the germline J gene fills the gap. Other nucleotide sequences from this sample produce the same CDR3. The V gene is TRBV19, the J gene TRBJ2-7; the match to TRBD2 covers 12 bases. This CDR3 contains 14 residues. Germline V gene data show CDR1 as FNHDT and CDR2 as SITEND (reference sequence). CDR3: CASSIRDWGDEQYF. The CDR3 bases that were read are TGTGCCAGCAGTATAAGGGACTGGGGGGAT.

This clone came up a few times. Gene and germline names: mouse. CDR3: CASGSGHNSYNSPLYF. The covered CDR3 bases are TGTGCCAGCGGTTCGGGACATAATTCCTATAATTCGCCC. V usage is TRBV13-2 and J usage is TRBJ1-6, with a weak D call TRBD1 (6 bases). The observed sequence ends 3 residues before the CDR3 terminus, with the missing tail filled in from the germline J gene. TRBJ1-6 is classed as an ORF, of uncertain function. CDR1 and CDR2 (germline): NNHNN, SYGAGS (reference sequence). The ends were cut back, 4 bases at V and 0 bases at J, with 11 bases in the middle. This CDR3 is 16 amino acids long.

As regards this clone: Here the gene names and germline are mouse. With the read ending 3 residues before the CDR3 end, the germline J gene is used to fill in that end. J is TRBJ1-6 and V is TRBV19; TRBD1 aligns across 8 bases. TRBJ1-6 is an ORF for which the function is uncertain. CDR1 and CDR2 (germline): FNHDT, SITEND (reference sequence). V trimming: 4 bases; J trimming: 7 bases; junction bases outside the gene matches: 7. The CDR3 length is 15 residues. This CDR3 is CASSSDRVWNSPLYF. CDR3 DNA (partial): TGTGCCAGCAGTTCGGACAGGGTCTGGAATTCGCCC.

This clone was counted at least ten times. Any gene name here is a mouse gene name. The CDR3 is cut off 4 residues early in the read; its end comes from the germline J gene. The chain uses TRBV19 and TRBJ1-2, with D possibly TRBD1 on 6 matching bases. The ends were cut back, 4 bases at V and 0 bases at J, with 10 bases in the middle. CDR1 and CDR2 from the germline V gene are FNHDT and SITEND (reference sequence). The CDR3 spans 14 residues. The sequenced part of the CDR3 DNA is TGTGCCAGCAGTTCGGGACAAGCAAACTCC. It specifies CASSSGQANS. The whole CDR3 is CASSSGQANSDYTF. Complete variable domain (other parts from reference TRBV19 and TRBJ1-2): GGIITQTPKFLIGQEGQKLTLKCQQNFNHDTMYWYRQDSGKGLRLIYYSITENDLQKGDLSEGYDASREKKSSFSLTVTSAQKNEMAVFLCASSSGQANSDYTFGSGTRLLVI.

This clone was seen only a few times. Gene names follow the mouse nomenclature. The read ends 4 residues shy of where the CDR3 ends; the end is completed using the germline J gene. The genes are TRBV31 and TRBJ1-4; tentatively, D is TRBD1 (6 bases). Germline CDR1 GKSSPN, CDR2 SITVG. This CDR3 region has 16 residues. CDR3 DNA, as far as it was read: TGTGCCTGGAGTCTTCCCGGGACTGGGGGGCTCGAA. This codes for CAWSLPGTGGLE. The full CDR3 protein is CAWSLPGTGGLERLFF.

Of note for this clone: Genes here carry mouse names. With the read ending 4 residues before the CDR3 end, the germline J gene is used to fill in that end. The gene calls are TRBV31 and TRBJ2-1; 8 bases map to TRBD1. In germline, CDR1 is GKSSPN, CDR2 SITVG. The V gene end was trimmed by 1 base and the J gene end by 6 bases; junction bases not matched to a gene: 5. This CDR3 comprises 14 residues. The sequenced CDR3 bases are TGTGCCTGGAGTCACCGGACAGGGATTGCT. Amino acids: CAWSHRTGIA. The CDR3 reads in full as CAWSHRTGIAEQFF.

Comment on this clone: The genes are named according to mouse. Read data end 4 residues before the CDR3 end; the end is taken from the germline J gene. V is TRBV31 and J is TRBJ1-1; D unclear. CDR3 size: 12 residues. Germline V gene data show CDR1 as GKSSPN and CDR2 as SITVG. Trimming shortened V by 3 bases and J by 4 bases, and 9 bases separated the two germline ends. CDR3 sequence: CAWSPQITEVFF. Incomplete CDR3 DNA: TGTGCCTGGAGCCCACAAATCACA.

For this clone: Genes and germline are mouse. The read finishes 4 residues shy of the CDR3 end, and the germline J gene is used to complete it. J is TRBJ2-5 and V is TRBV5, with a tentative D call TRBD1 (5 bases). Per germline, CDR1 LGHNA and CDR2 YNLKQL (reference sequence). V lost 3 bases, J lost 2 bases, and 9 bases lay in between. The CDR3 is 14 residues long. The CDR3 DNA, read in part, is TGTGCCAGCAGCCACCTCAGGGCCCAAGAC. This encodes CASSHLRAQD. The whole CDR3 reads CASSHLRAQDTQYF.

This clone was seen a handful of times. Gene names and germline match the mouse. The read comes to an end 4 residues before the CDR3 does, leaving the germline J gene to fill in the end. This chain links TRBV13-1 with TRBJ2-3; D possibly corresponds to TRBD1 (6 bases). The germline gives CDR1 NSHNY, CDR2 SYGAGN. Deletions cut 3 bases from V and 0 bases from J, with 11 bases between. This CDR3 spans 15 amino acids. This CDR3 reads CASSGRDKSAETLYF. The covered CDR3 bases are TGTGCCAGCAGTGGCCGGGACAAAAGTGCAGAA.

This clone was seen a handful of times. Mouse gene names apply. The CDR3 extends 4 residues past the end of the read, so its final part is completed from the germline J gene. This rearrangement joins TRBV13-1 to TRBJ2-2, with D maybe TRBD1 (5 bases). CDR3 length: 14 amino acids. Deletions cut 5 bases from V and 0 bases from J, with 8 bases between. Germline V gene data show CDR1 as NSHNY and CDR2 as SYGAGN. The CDR3 sequence is CASRDKTNTGQLYF. Partial CDR3 DNA: TGTGCCAGCAGGGACAAAACAAACACCGGG.

This clone was detected a few times. Gene names follow the mouse nomenclature. The read terminates 4 residues before the CDR3 end, so the remaining end is supplied by the germline J gene. The chain couples TRBV13-1 to TRBJ1-2, with D unresolved. V dropped 1 base and J dropped 4 bases, with 11 bases sitting between them. Germline CDR1 NSHNY, CDR2 SYGAGN. The CDR3 length is 14 residues. Incomplete CDR3 DNA: TGTGCCAGCAGTGATTGGGGAGAGGGCTCC. As protein: CASSDWGEGS. The full CDR3 reads CASSDWGEGSDYTF.

Concerning this clone itself: Here the gene names and germline are mouse. The read stops 4 residues short of the end of the CDR3; the missing end is completed from the germline J gene. The rearrangement uses TRBV13-3 and TRBJ2-3; TRBD1 is a possible D gene (5 bases). The CDR3 totals 15 residues. V gave up 4 bases and J gave up 0 bases, with 12 bases separating them. The germline CDR1 and CDR2 sequences are NNHDY and SYVADS. The CDR3: CASSRQNPSAETLYF. The covered CDR3 bases are TGTGCCAGCAGTCGACAGAACCCTAGTGCAGAA.